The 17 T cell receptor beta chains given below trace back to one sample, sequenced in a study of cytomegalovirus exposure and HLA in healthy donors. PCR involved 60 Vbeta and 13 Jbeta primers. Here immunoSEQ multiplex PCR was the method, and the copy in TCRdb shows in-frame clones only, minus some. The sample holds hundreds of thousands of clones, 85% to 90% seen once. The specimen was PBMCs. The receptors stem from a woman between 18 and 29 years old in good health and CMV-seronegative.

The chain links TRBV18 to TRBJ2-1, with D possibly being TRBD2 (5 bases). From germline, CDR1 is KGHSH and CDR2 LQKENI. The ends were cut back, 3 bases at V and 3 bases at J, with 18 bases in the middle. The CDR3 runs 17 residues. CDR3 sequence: CASSPRDYPGFYNEQFF. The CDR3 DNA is TGTGCCAGCTCACCCCGAGACTATCCGGGATTCTACAATGAGCAGTTCTTC.

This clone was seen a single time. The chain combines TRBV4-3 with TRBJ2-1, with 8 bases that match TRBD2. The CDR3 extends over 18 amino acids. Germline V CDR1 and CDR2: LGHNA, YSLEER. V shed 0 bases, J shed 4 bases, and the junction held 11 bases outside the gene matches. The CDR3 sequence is CASSQDRATRGGYNEQFF. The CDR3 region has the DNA TGCGCCAGCAGCCAAGATAGGGCAACCCGCGGGGGGTACAATGAGCAGTTCTTC.

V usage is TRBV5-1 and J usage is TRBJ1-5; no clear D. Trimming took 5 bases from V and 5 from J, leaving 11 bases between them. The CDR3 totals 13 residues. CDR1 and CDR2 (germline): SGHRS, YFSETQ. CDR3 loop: CASREREDQPQHF. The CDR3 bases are TGCGCCAGCAGGGAGAGAGAGGATCAGCCCCAGCATTTT.

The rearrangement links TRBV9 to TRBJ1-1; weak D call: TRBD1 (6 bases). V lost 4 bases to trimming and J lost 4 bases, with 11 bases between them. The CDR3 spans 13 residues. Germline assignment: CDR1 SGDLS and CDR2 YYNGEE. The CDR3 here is CASSPRTVTEAFF. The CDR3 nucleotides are TGTGCCAGCAGCCCCCGGACAGTCACTGAAGCTTTCTTT. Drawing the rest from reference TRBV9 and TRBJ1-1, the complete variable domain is DSGVTQTPKHLITATGQRVTLRCSPRSGDLSVYWYQQSLDQGLQFLIQYYNGEERAKGNILERFSAQQFPDLHSELNLSSLELGDSALYFCASSPRTVTEAFFGQGTRLTVV.

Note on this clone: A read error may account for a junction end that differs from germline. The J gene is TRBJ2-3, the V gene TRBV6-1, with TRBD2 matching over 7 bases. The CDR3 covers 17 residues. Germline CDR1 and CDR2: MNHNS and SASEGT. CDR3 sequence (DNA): TGTGCCAGCACTGAAAAAGTACTAGCGCCTAACACAGATACGCAGTATTTT. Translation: CASTEKVLAPNTDTQYF.

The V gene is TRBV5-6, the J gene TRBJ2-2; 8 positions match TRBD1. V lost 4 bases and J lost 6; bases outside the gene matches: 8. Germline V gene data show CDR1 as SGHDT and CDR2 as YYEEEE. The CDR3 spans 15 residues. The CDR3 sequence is CASSLTGVYSGELFF. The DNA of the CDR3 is TGTGCCAGCAGCCTGACAGGGGTATATTCCGGGGAGCTGTTTTTT. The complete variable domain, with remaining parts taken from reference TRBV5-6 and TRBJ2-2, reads DAGVTQSPTHLIKTRGQQVTLRCSPKSGHDTVSWYQQALGQGPQFIFQYYEEEERQRGNFPDRFSGHQFPNYSSELNVNALLLGDSALYLCASSLTGVYSGELFFGEGSRLTVL.

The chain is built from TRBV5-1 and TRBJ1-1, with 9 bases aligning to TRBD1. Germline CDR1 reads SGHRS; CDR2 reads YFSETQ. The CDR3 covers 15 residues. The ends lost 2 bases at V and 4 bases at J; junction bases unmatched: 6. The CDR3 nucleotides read TGCGCCAGCAGCTTAATACAGGGGGCGGGCACTGAAGCTTTCTTT. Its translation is CASSLIQGAGTEAFF.

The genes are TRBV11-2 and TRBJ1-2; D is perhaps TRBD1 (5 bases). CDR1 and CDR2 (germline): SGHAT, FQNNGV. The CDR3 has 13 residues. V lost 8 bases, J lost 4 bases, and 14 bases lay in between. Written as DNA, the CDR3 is TGTGCCAGCGGCTCAAGGCAGGGCTATGGCTACACCTTC. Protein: CASGSRQGYGYTF.

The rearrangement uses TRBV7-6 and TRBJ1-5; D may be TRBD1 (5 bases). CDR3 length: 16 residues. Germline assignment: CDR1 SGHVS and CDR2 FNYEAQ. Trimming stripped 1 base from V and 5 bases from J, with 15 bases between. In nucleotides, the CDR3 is TGTGCCAGCAGCTTAGGGAGGGTCAGGGAACATCAGCCCCAGCATTTT. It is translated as CASSLGRVREHQPQHF.

DNA of the CDR3: TGTGCCAAAACGAGCAGGGCGGGACGGGGCTACACCTTC. This gives the protein CAKTSRAGRGYTF. This rearrangement joins TRBV7-2 to TRBJ1-2; weak D call: TRBD1 (5 bases). Trimming stripped 10 bases from V and 8 bases from J, with 20 bases between. CDR1 is SGHTA, CDR2 FQGNSA, per germline. The CDR3 totals 13 residues.

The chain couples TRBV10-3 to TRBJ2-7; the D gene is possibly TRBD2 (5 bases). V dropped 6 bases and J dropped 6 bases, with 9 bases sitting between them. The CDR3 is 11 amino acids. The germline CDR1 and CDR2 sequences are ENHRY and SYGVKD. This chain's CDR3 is CAIREGSEQYF. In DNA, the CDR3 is TGTGCCATCAGGGAAGGGAGCGAGCAGTACTTC.

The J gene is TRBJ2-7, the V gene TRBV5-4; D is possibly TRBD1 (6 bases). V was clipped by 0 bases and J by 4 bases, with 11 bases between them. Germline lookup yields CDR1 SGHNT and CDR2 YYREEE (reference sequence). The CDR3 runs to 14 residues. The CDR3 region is CASSLGSGTYEQYF. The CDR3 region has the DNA TGTGCCAGCAGCTTGGGGTCAGGGACATACGAGCAGTACTTC.

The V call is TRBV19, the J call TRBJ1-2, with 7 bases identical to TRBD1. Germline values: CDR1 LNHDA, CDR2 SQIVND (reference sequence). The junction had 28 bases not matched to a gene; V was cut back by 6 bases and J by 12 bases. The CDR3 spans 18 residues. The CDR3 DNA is TGTGCCAGTAGCCCAGGGAAAGGTGTGAAGACAGGGAAAGTCGGTGACACCTTC. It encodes CASSPGKGVKTGKVGDTF.

As DNA, the CDR3 is TGTGCCTGGAGTGTCTGGGGAGAACAGCCCCAGCATTTT. Translation: CAWSVWGEQPQHF. This sequence joins TRBV30 and TRBJ1-5, with D unresolved. Germline V gene sequence: CDR1 GTSNPN, CDR2 SVGIG (reference sequence). The CDR3 extends over 13 amino acids. V was shortened by 0 bases and J by 7 bases, with 10 bases between the two germline ends.

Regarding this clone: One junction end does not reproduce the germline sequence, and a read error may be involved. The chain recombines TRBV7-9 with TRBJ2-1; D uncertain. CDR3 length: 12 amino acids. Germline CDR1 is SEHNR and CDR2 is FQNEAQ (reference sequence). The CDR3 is CSSSLSFNEQFF. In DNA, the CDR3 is TGTTCCAGCAGCTTATCATTCAATGAGCAGTTCTTC.

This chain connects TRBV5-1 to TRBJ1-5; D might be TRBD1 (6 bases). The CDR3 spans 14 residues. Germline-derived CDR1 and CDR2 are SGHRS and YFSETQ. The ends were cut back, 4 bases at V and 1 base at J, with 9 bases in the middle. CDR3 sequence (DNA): TGCGCCAGCAGCCACAGGGAAAGCAATCAGCCCCAGCATTTT. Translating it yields CASSHRESNQPQHF.

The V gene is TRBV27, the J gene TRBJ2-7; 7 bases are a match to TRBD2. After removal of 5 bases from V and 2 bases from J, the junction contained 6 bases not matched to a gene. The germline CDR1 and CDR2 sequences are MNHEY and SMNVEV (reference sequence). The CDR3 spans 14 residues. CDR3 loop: CASSQGGGTYEQYF. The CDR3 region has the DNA TGTGCCAGCAGTCAGGGCGGGGGTACCTACGAGCAGTACTTC.